These 11 T cell receptor beta chains were sequenced from one sample in a study of post-analysis software for immune sequencing data. Tagging with unique molecular identifiers was a feature of the TCR beta cDNA libraries. TCRdb recomputed calls from the PCR reads with MiXCR, one row per CDR3 protein. The sample has some 690,000 distinct CDR3 sequences, approximately 60% seen once. Broader study findings: The study found TRBV5-6, TRBV5-1 and TRBV20-1 among 5 or 6 TRBV segments more frequent in patients than controls.

These receptors' targets are unknown. Sequencing input: blood. These receptors were taken from a girl aged 2 to 9 with multiple sclerosis.

This clonotype was detected only once. The gene calls are TRBV7-7 and TRBJ2-5; possible D gene TRBD2, 5 bases. Germline values: CDR1 SSHAT, CDR2 FNYEAQ (reference sequence). The germline V and J ends were trimmed by 2 bases and 11 bases, with 9 bases remaining between them. The CDR3 runs 11 residues. The CDR3 reads CASSLKREQYF. In DNA form, the CDR3 reads TGTGCCAGCAGCTTAAAGAGGGAGCAGTACTTC. The whole variable domain, filled in from reference TRBV7-7 and TRBJ2-5, reads GAGVSQSPRYKVTKRGQDVTLRCDPISSHATLYWYQQALGQGPEFLTYFNYEAQPDKSGLPSDRFSAERPEGSISTLTIQRTEQRDSAMYRCASSLKREQYFGPGTRLLVL.

This clonotype was detected a few times. This sequence joins TRBV20-1 and TRBJ2-7, with 12 nucleotides matching TRBD2. CDR3 length: 14 amino acids. Germline V gene sequence: CDR1 DFQATT, CDR2 SNEGSKA (reference sequence). The J segment lost 4 bases and the V segment lost 5 bases, leaving 6 bases of the junction unmatched. CDR3 sequence reads: CSARTSGTTYEQYF. The CDR3 DNA follows: TGCAGTGCTCGGACTAGCGGGACCACTTACGAGCAGTACTTC.

There are a few counts of this clonotype. The chain employs TRBV7-9 and TRBJ1-1; D is perhaps TRBD1 (5 bases). The V and J ends lost 7 bases and 1 base respectively, with 19 bases between them. This CDR3 has 16 residues. The germline CDR1 and CDR2 sequences are SEHNR and FQNEAQ (reference sequence). The CDR3, as DNA: TGTGCCAGCAACCGTCCCCGGGGGGTAGCGAACACTGAAGCTTTCTTT. It codes for CASNRPRGVANTEAFF.

Remarks on this clonotype: One end of the junction varies from germline; a read error may be responsible. The chain employs TRBV14 and TRBJ1-2; D remains unclear. CDR1 and CDR2 (germline): SGHDN, FVKESK. This CDR3 is 12 amino acids long. CDR3 sequence (DNA): TGTGCCAGCAGCCCAGGACTCTATGGCCACACCTTC. Amino acid sequence: CASSPGLYGHTF.

This sequence joins TRBV5-1 and TRBJ2-4; D tentatively fits TRBD1 or TRBD2 (6 bases each). The CDR3 loop spans 15 amino acids. The V end was cut by 1 base, the J end by 3 bases, with 11 bases between. Germline V lookup: CDR1 SGHRS, CDR2 YFSETQ. CDR3 bases: TGCGCCAGCAGCTTGTTGGGGGGCGACAAAAACATTCAGTACTTC. This encodes CASSLLGGDKNIQYF.

The gene calls are TRBV7-3 and TRBJ1-1; maybe TRBD1 (6 bases). V was shortened by 3 bases and J by 0 bases, with 8 bases between the two germline ends. The CDR3 contains 14 residues. CDR1 and CDR2 from the germline V gene are SGHTA and FQGTGA. The CDR3 reads CASSFRDMNTEAFF. The CDR3 nucleotides read TGTGCCAGCAGCTTTCGGGACATGAACACTGAAGCTTTCTTT.

A single count supports this clonotype. This sequence joins TRBV12-3 or TRBV12-4 and TRBJ1-6, with D unclear. Trimming took off 6 bases at V and 13 bases at J, with 13 bases between the two ends. The CDR3 runs to 12 residues. The CDR3: CASSPGPRPLHF. The DNA of the CDR3 is TGTGCCAGCAGCCCCGGACCTCGGCCCCTCCACTTT.

This clonotype has just a few counts. Here the CDR3 DNA reads TGTGCCAGCAGCTTAGGGGGACTTTCTAGCACAGATACGCAGTATTTT. Its translation: CASSLGGLSSTDTQYF. The chain joins TRBV7-3 to TRBJ2-3; the D gene is possibly TRBD2 (6 bases). Germline CDR1 SGHTA, CDR2 FQGTGA. The length of the CDR3 is 16 residues. Trimming stripped 2 bases from V and 0 bases from J, with 12 bases between.

CDR3 sequence reads: CASSFGQNYEQYF. Here the CDR3 DNA reads TGTGCCAGCAGCTTTGGACAGAACTACGAGCAGTACTTC. The chain recombines TRBV7-8 with TRBJ2-7; maybe TRBD1 (6 bases). Germline CDR1 is SGHVS and CDR2 is FQNEAQ. V was trimmed by 3 bases and J by 3 bases, leaving 9 bases between them. This CDR3 is built from 13 residues.

The rearrangement links TRBV20-1 to TRBJ2-4; possibly TRBD1 or TRBD2 for D (5 bases each). The V and J ends lost 3 bases and 6 bases respectively, with 15 bases between them. Germline CDR1 reads DFQATT; CDR2 reads SNEGSKA (reference sequence). The CDR3 runs 14 residues. The CDR3 nucleotides are TGCAGTGCTAGTCCCCAGGGCGGAGGAAACATTCAGTACTTC. This sequence encodes CSASPQGGGNIQYF.

The sample holds one count of this clonotype. The J gene is TRBJ1-5, the V gene TRBV12-3 or TRBV12-4; D possibly corresponds to TRBD1 (6 bases). Trimming left V 7 bases short and J 3 bases short, with 16 bases between. The CDR3 loop spans 15 amino acids. CDR3 region: CASTWGRLFNQPQHF. The CDR3 DNA reads TGTGCCAGCACCTGGGGGCGGCTTTTCAATCAGCCCCAGCATTTT.